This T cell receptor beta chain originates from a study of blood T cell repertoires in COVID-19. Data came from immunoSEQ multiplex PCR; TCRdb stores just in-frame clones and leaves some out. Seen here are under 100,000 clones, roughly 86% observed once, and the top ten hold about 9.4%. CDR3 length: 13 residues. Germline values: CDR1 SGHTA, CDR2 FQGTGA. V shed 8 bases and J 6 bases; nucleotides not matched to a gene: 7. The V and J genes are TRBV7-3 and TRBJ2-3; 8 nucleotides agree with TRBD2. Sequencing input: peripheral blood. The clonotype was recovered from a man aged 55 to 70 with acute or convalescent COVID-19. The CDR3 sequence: CASGNGGADTQYF. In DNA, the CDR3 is TGTGCCAGCGGGAACGGGGGGGCTGATACGCAGTATTTT.